This T cell receptor beta chain was retrieved from a study of beta chain features in type 1 diabetes. Looking at the study overall: Examination covered 100 million to 140 million sorted cells spanning all samples. Study-wide points: Shorter templates might be favored by PCR, and equally so in patients and in controls.

As to this clone: Its antigen is not identified.

Since all of the isolated RNA was reverse transcribed, expressed TCRB transcripts were what got sequenced. Sequencing used immunoSEQ multiplex PCR; TCRdb keeps in-frame clones, though not all of them. The top ten hold about 0.065% of the sample, which has 450,000 to 600,000 clones, approximately 30% seen once. CDR3 length equals 17 residues. Trimming cost V 4 bases and J 8 bases, with 26 bases left between them. Every single donor gave one heparinised blood draw, and these averaged about 116 mL. This TCR came from a man aged 18-30 years in good health. V gene TRBV23-1 combines with J gene TRBJ1-2; the D is unclear. TRBV23-1 belongs to the ORF category, with a function that is uncertain. Sample: naive CD4+ T cells from blood. The CDR3 nucleotides read TGCGCCAGCAGTCCCACTTTGGACCAACGGCCCTTTGTGGGCTACACCTTC. Encoded protein: CASSPTLDQRPFVGYTF.